The sequence of this T cell receptor beta chain was determined in a study of monozygotic twins with inflammatory bowel disease (dated by TCRdb to about 2019). Notes on the research overall: The full study comprised 28 monozygotic twin pairs: nine German pairs (four IBD-concordant, five IBD-discordant) and 19 IBD-discordant Danish pairs. Within discordant pairs, disease-associated traits were sought mainly by comparing IBD patients with their genetically identical healthy co-twins. Each individual had, on average, about 151 000 unique TCRalpha sequences and 181 000 unique TCRbeta sequences available for analysis. Study-wide conclusions, independent of this receptor: Repertoire similarity did not differ between concordant and discordant twins, which could be due to limited statistical power. Fewer clonotypes were shared with other individuals by IBD patients than by healthy twins, most markedly in patients showing signs of disease activity. A decrease in TCRbeta repertoire diversity, as measured by inverse Simpson index, was observed in IBD patients compared with their healthy co-twins. No single strong signal or clonotype linked to IBD turned up in the results, so the idea that one exists was not supported. The analysis was unable to tell apart different T cell subtypes. Background noise and inter-individual variability may have been introduced into the repertoires by the differing immunosuppressive treatments among patients.

Spanning cysteine to phenylalanine, the CDR3 consists of 15 amino acids. No DNA was logged. CDR1 and CDR2 (SGHTA, FQGNSA) derive from the germline V gene. From each donor, a roughly 2.7 ml peripheral blood sample was collected into PAXgene tubes and stored at -80 degrees C. Without any T cell sorting, total RNA was extracted from whole blood using the PAXgene blood miRNA kit on an automated QIAcube. Peripheral blood from monozygotic twin pairs, either concordant or discordant for inflammatory bowel disease, underwent deep TCRalpha and TCRbeta repertoire profiling that used unique molecular barcoding. Smoking habits were recorded for all twin pairs, and individuals were classified as current, former or never smokers. Library method: 5' RACE. Preparation of each TCR library used about 3,200 ng of total RNA. For each sample, cDNA was synthesized in eight separate reactions using SMARTScribe reverse transcriptase. Unique molecular identifiers containing a 6-nucleotide sample barcode were introduced through template switching during cDNA synthesis. TCRalpha and TCRbeta cDNA was amplified by two nested PCRs of around 16 and 10 cycles, with bead purification after each PCR. Before amplification, cDNA was treated with uracil DNA-glycosylase and purified using the QIAquick PCR purification kit. In the second PCR, Illumina TruSeq-compatible adapters and sample-specific barcodes were added. Library quality and concentration were checked on TapeStation and Qubit, and libraries were pooled at around 5.3 ng each. The pooled libraries were sequenced with 2 x 100 bp reads and custom sequencing primers on an Illumina HiSeq2500 single-index Rapid Run. The study's processing was this. UMI-based consensus assembly with MiGEC version 1.2.6 was used to correct PCR and sequencing errors. MiXCR version 2.1.1 was used for V(D)J alignment, clonotype assembly and CDR3 extraction. Gene usage, clonotype sharing and MAIT/NKT TCR abundance were normalised by analysing the top 1000, 10 000 and 20 000 clonotypes per sample. After downsampling to 27 000 UMIs, diversity was calculated as the inverse Simpson index using the vegan R package. Paired Mann-Whitney U tests were applied to discordant twin pairs, and Benjamini-Hochberg correction was used for multiple testing. Each entry corresponds to one CDR3 protein sequence from reads that TCRdb reprocessed, and DNA is not given. What appears here as the V and J calls and clone size reflects TCRdb's work, not the paper's. The sample's clone listing holds hundreds of thousands of distinct CDR3 sequences. The top ten clones comprise about 5% of the sample.

Note on this clonotype: Its antigen is unknown.

The sequence is built from TRBV7-2 and TRBJ2-6; the D call from TCRdb, TRBD1, cannot be confirmed without DNA. Sequencing was performed on blood. This TCR was recovered from a human donor with ulcerative colitis or Crohn's disease, or a healthy co-twin of an affected twin (not recorded which). The CDR3 is CASSSTGPGANVLTF.